Following are 18 T cell receptor beta chains from one sample sequenced in a study of blood T cell repertoires in COVID-19. Clones were sequenced by immunoSEQ multiplex PCR, and TCRdb holds only the in-frame ones, with some missing. The sample lists 250,000 to 350,000 clones; approximately 90% were seen once. Sequencing used PBMCs or T cells enriched from blood (not recorded which). These TCRs come from a woman in her late teens or twenties who had recovered from COVID-19.

The rearrangement joins TRBV6-2 or TRBV6-3 to TRBJ2-5; D might be TRBD1 (5 bases). Germline loops: CDR1 MNHEY, CDR2 SVGEGT. V gave up 0 bases and J gave up 4 bases, with 9 bases separating them. This CDR3 region has 14 residues. The CDR3 here is CASSYSRQRETQYF. The DNA of the CDR3 is TGTGCCAGCAGTTACTCGAGACAGCGAGAGACCCAGTACTTC.

The chain has TRBV6-5 and TRBJ1-2; 7 positions match TRBD1. From germline, CDR1 is MNHEY and CDR2 SVGAGI. V was pared by 4 bases and J by 5 bases, with 10 bases of the junction left unmatched. The CDR3 extends over 15 amino acids. CDR3 nucleotides: TGTGCCAGCAGTTCCCCGGTGGAGGGGGCTTATGGCTACACCTTC. Protein product: CASSSPVEGAYGYTF.

This clone was recorded once. This chain links TRBV19 with TRBJ1-4; D not resolved. V shed 5 bases and J shed 5 bases, with 12 bases lying between them. This CDR3 region has 14 residues. From germline, CDR1 is LNHDA and CDR2 SQIVND (reference sequence). CDR3 protein: CASSRRRENEKLFF. The CDR3, as DNA: TGTGCCAGTAGTCGACGGAGGGAGAATGAAAAACTGTTTTTT.

This rearrangement joins TRBV21-1 to TRBJ2-7; the table names TRBD2, a call not compared with the DNA. TRBV21-1 is a pseudogene. The CDR3 extends over 19 amino acids. Here the CDR3 reads CASSKESGPSGGSSYEQYF. The CDR3 DNA reads TGTGCCAGCAGCAAAGAATCGGGCCCTAGCGGGGGTAGCTCCTACGAGCAGTACTTC.

This chain joins TRBV5-1 and TRBJ2-1; 9 bases match TRBD2. The CDR3 is 14 amino acids. Looked up from germline, CDR1 is SGHRS and CDR2 is YFSETQ. V trimming: 0 bases; J trimming: 7 bases; junction bases outside the gene matches: 2. CDR3 region: CASSLVAGVNEQFF. As DNA, the CDR3 is TGCGCCAGCAGCTTGGTAGCGGGAGTTAATGAGCAGTTCTTC. Based on the CDR3 plus reference TRBV5-1 and TRBJ2-1, the full variable domain is KAGVTQTPRYLIKTRGQQVTLSCSPISGHRSVSWYQQTPGQGLQFLFEYFSETQRNKGNFPGRFSGRQFSNSRSEMNVSTLELGDSALYLCASSLVAGVNEQFFGPGTRLTVL.

J is TRBJ2-5 and V is TRBV11-3, with 10 bases lining up with TRBD2. V was clipped by 5 bases and J by 5 bases; unmatched bases: 2. Germline lookup yields CDR1 SGHNT and CDR2 YENEEA. CDR3 length: 13 residues. CDR3 amino acids: CASSAAGGETQYF. The CDR3 region has the DNA TGTGCCAGCAGCGCAGCGGGGGGGGAGACCCAGTACTTC.

The chain recombines TRBV7-9 with TRBJ1-6; 7 positions agree with TRBD1. Germline values: CDR1 SEHNR, CDR2 FQNEAQ (reference sequence). The CDR3 is made up of 16 amino acids. V lost 5 bases to trimming and J lost 4 bases; unmatched junction nucleotides: 8. The CDR3: CASSPLGQDYNSPLHF. DNA for the CDR3: TGTGCCAGCAGCCCCCTCGGACAGGATTATAATTCACCCCTCCACTTT.

The chain employs TRBV5-4 and TRBJ1-1; D perhaps matches TRBD1 (5 bases). CDR1 SGHNT and CDR2 YYREEE come from the germline V gene (reference sequence). The CDR3 contains 14 residues. The germline V and J ends were trimmed by 5 bases and 5 bases, with 16 bases remaining between them. The CDR3 DNA sequence: TGTGCCAGCAGTTTCGGGGGAGGGTGGACTGAAGCTTTCTTT. Its translation is CASSFGGGWTEAFF.

The chain recombines TRBV7-9 with TRBJ1-3; D gene uncertain. V shed 2 bases and J shed 4 bases, with 15 bases lying between them. Germline V CDR1 and CDR2: SEHNR, FQNEAQ (reference sequence). The CDR3 is 16 residues long. The CDR3 region has the DNA TGTGCCAGCAGCTTATCCTCCCCGGGGATGGGAAACACCATATATTTT. This translates into CASSLSSPGMGNTIYF.

The V gene is TRBV28, the J gene TRBJ1-6; D unclear. CDR1 and CDR2 (germline): MDHEN, SYDVKM. The CDR3 is 9 residues long. Trimming took off 8 bases at V and 12 bases at J, with 5 bases between the two ends. CDR3 nucleotide sequence: TGTGCCAGCGGGAGACCCCTCCACTTT. Amino acid sequence: CASGRPLHF.

The count of this clone is one. The chain links TRBV19 to TRBJ1-1, with TRBD1 matching 8 bases. CDR1 and CDR2 (germline): LNHDA, SQIVND (reference sequence). CDR3 length equals 15 residues. The junction had 13 bases not matched to a gene; V was cut back by 10 bases and J by 3 bases. The CDR3 here is CATSRGTGGYTEAFF. The CDR3, as DNA: TGTGCCACCAGTAGGGGTACAGGGGGATACACTGAAGCTTTCTTT.

The chain uses TRBV14 and TRBJ2-1; TRBD2 is a possible D gene (6 bases). The CDR3 covers 16 residues. Trimming took off 5 bases at V and 4 bases at J, with 18 bases between the two ends. Germline CDR1 SGHDN, CDR2 FVKESK. Here the CDR3 reads CASSAQGAEGYNEQFF. In nucleotides, the CDR3 is TGTGCCAGCAGCGCACAAGGGGCGGAGGGATACAATGAGCAGTTCTTC.

The V call is TRBV30, the J call TRBJ2-7; a possible D gene is TRBD1 (6 bases). Germline CDR1 reads GTSNPN; CDR2 reads SVGIG (reference sequence). Deletions cut 8 bases from V and 4 bases from J, with 15 bases between. The length of the CDR3 is 12 residues. The CDR3 here is CAGSFQGYEQYF. The CDR3 DNA sequence: TGTGCCGGATCATTTCAGGGGTACGAGCAGTACTTC.

This clone was observed a single time. This CDR3 is CAISEGSSYNEQFF. DNA for the CDR3: TGTGCCATCAGTGAGGGGAGCTCCTACAATGAGCAGTTCTTC. This chain uses TRBV10-3 with TRBJ2-1; D perhaps matches TRBD2 (5 bases). The CDR3 sequence is 14 residues long. The germline V and J ends were trimmed by 2 bases and 0 bases, with 5 bases remaining between them. CDR1 and CDR2 (germline): ENHRY, SYGVKD.

The sample holds a few counts of this clone. The J gene is TRBJ1-1, the V gene TRBV11-2, with D unclear. V gave up 5 bases and J gave up 0 bases, with 13 bases separating them. This CDR3 has 15 amino acids. Germline assignment: CDR1 SGHAT and CDR2 FQNNGV. CDR3 amino acids: CASSPPRAVNTEAFF. The CDR3 bases are TGTGCCAGCAGCCCCCCGCGAGCGGTGAACACTGAAGCTTTCTTT.

J is TRBJ1-1 and V is TRBV2; 7 nucleotides match TRBD1. V shed 6 bases and J 0 bases; nucleotides not matched to a gene: 7. There are 15 residues in the CDR3. The germline CDR1 and CDR2 sequences are SNHLY and FYNNEI. The CDR3 DNA reads TGTGCCAGCAGCCGGGACAGCTTCATGAACACTGAAGCTTTCTTT. It specifies CASSRDSFMNTEAFF.

This chain joins TRBV4-1 and TRBJ1-2, with 8 bases matching TRBD1. J lost 4 bases, V lost 4 bases, and 8 bases had no gene match. Germline lookup yields CDR1 MGHRA and CDR2 YSYEKL. This CDR3 spans 15 amino acids. The CDR3 DNA reads TGCGCCAGCAGCCCCGCAGGGGGCGAGGGCTATGGCTACACCTTC. Protein product: CASSPAGGEGYGYTF.

The chain is built from TRBV21-1 and TRBJ2-1; TRBD1 is the table's D call, not checked against the DNA. TRBV21-1 is recorded as a pseudogene. The CDR3 totals 16 residues. As DNA, the CDR3 is TGTGCCAGCAGCAAAGCCCGGGGACAGGGTGAAAATGAGCAGTTCTTC. This encodes CASSKARGQGENEQFF.